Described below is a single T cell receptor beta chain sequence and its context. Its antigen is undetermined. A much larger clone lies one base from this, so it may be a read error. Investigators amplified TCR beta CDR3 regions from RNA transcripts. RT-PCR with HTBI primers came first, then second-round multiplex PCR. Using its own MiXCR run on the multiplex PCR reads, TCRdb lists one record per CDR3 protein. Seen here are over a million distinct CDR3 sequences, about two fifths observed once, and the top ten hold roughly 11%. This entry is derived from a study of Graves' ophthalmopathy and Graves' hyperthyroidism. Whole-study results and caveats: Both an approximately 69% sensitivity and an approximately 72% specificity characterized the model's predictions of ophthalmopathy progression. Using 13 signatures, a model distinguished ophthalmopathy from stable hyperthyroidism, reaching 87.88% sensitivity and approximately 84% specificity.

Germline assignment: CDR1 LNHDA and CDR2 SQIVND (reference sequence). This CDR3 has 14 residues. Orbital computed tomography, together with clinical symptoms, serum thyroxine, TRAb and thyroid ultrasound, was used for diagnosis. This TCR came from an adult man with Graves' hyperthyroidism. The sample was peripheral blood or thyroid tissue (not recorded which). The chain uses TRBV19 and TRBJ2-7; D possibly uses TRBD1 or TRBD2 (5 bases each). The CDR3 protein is CASSIIGTSYGQYF. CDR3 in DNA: TGTGCCAGTAGTATCATCGGGACCTCCTACGGGCAGTACTTC.